Shown below are 10 T cell receptor beta chains from a single sample sequenced in a study of cytomegalovirus exposure and HLA in healthy donors. The PCR was carried out with 60 Vbeta primers and 13 Jbeta primers. Libraries were prepared by immunoSEQ multiplex PCR; TCRdb keeps only in-frame clonotypes and omits some of them. The data contain 40,000 or so clones, about nine tenths of them singletons. The sample taken for sequencing was PBMCs. The receptors here all came from a woman in her forties in good health and CMV-seropositive.

The V gene is TRBV7-8, the J gene TRBJ1-5; TRBD1 matches at 7 bases. This CDR3 comprises 15 residues. Germline V CDR1 and CDR2: SGHVS, FQNEAQ. V was clipped by 1 base and J by 3 bases; unmatched bases: 3. DNA of the CDR3: TGTGCCAGCAGCTTAGTCAGGGGGACCAATCAGCCCCAGCATTTT. Protein: CASSLVRGTNQPQHF.

The CDR3 nucleotides are TGTGCCAGCTCACCACTTCAAGGGACAGGGGGCAACACAGATACGCAGTATTTT. Translating it yields CASSPLQGTGGNTDTQYF. The V call is TRBV18, the J call TRBJ2-3, with 12 bases lining up with TRBD1. The CDR3 consists of 18 residues. Germline CDR1 KGHSH, CDR2 LQKENI. V trimming: 1 base; J trimming: 2 bases; junction bases outside the gene matches: 7.

The chain employs TRBV27 and TRBJ2-4; 8 nucleotides agree with TRBD2. The V gene's germline CDR1 is MNHEY and CDR2 SMNVEV (reference sequence). The length of the CDR3 is 16 residues. V shed 7 bases and J 0 bases; nucleotides not matched to a gene: 8. CDR3 loop: CASNQKRGRAKNIQYF. CDR3 sequence (DNA): TGTGCCAGCAACCAAAAGCGGGGGAGAGCCAAAAACATTCAGTACTTC.

This sequence joins TRBV4-1 and TRBJ2-7; possibly TRBD2 for D (5 bases). Germline V gives CDR1 MGHRA, CDR2 YSYEKL. V gave up 7 bases and J gave up 1 base, with 11 bases separating them. CDR3 length: 13 amino acids. CDR3 nucleotide sequence: TGCGCCAGCAAAGGGCTAGCTTCCTACGAGCAGTACTTC. It translates to CASKGLASYEQYF.

The rearrangement links TRBV9 to TRBJ1-1, with a tentative D call TRBD1 (6 bases). This CDR3 contains 14 residues. Per germline, CDR1 SGDLS and CDR2 YYNGEE. V was shortened by 4 bases and J by 6 bases, with 16 bases between the two germline ends. CDR3 nucleotides: TGTGCCAGCAGCCCCATTACAGGGAGAGCTGAAGCTTTCTTT. Translated, it gives CASSPITGRAEAFF.

Only one count was recorded for this clone. This sequence joins TRBV15 and TRBJ2-1; TRBD2 is a possible D gene (6 bases). V lost 4 bases to trimming and J lost 0 bases, with 13 bases between them. The CDR3 loop spans 16 amino acids. Germline CDR1 is LNHNV and CDR2 is YYDKDF (reference sequence). CDR3 sequence: CATSTEGLSSYNEQFF. CDR3 coding DNA: TGTGCCACCAGCACGGAGGGACTGAGCTCCTACAATGAGCAGTTCTTC.

The J gene is TRBJ2-3, the V gene TRBV13; 7 bases are shared with TRBD2. Unmatched junction bases numbered 6, after V lost 0 bases and J lost 3 bases. Germline values: CDR1 PRHDT, CDR2 FYEKMQ (reference sequence). This CDR3 is built from 16 residues. The CDR3 is CASSLGLGRGTDTQYF. The DNA for the CDR3 is TGTGCCAGCAGCTTAGGCCTTGGGAGGGGTACAGATACGCAGTATTTT.

This chain uses TRBV7-2 with TRBJ1-1; 7 nucleotides line up with TRBD1. The V and J ends lost 5 bases and 3 bases, in that order; junction bases with no gene match: 9. Per germline, CDR1 SGHTA and CDR2 FQGNSA. The CDR3 has 15 amino acids. The CDR3 region is CASSPSYRGDTEAFF. The CDR3 DNA follows: TGTGCCAGCAGCCCAAGCTACAGGGGAGACACTGAAGCTTTCTTT.

The V call is TRBV28, the J call TRBJ2-7; 10 bases fit TRBD2. CDR1 MDHEN and CDR2 SYDVKM come from the germline V gene. V was clipped by 7 bases and J by 3 bases; unmatched bases: 6. This CDR3 spans 14 amino acids. This CDR3 reads CASNEAGGLYEQYF. The DNA of the CDR3 is TGTGCCAGCAATGAAGCGGGAGGGCTCTACGAGCAGTACTTC.

This chain links TRBV19 with TRBJ1-2, with D uncertain. Trimming removed 1 base at V and 8 bases at J, with 14 bases between. The CDR3 sequence is 14 residues long. Germline CDR1 LNHDA, CDR2 SQIVND (reference sequence). The CDR3: CASSIAIGEVGYTF. The CDR3 DNA reads as TGTGCCAGTAGTATAGCTATTGGGGAGGTCGGCTACACCTTC.